This T cell receptor (beta chain) was captured in a study of blood T cell repertoires in COVID-19. For the study at large: From the United States, Italy and Spain came samples of acute and convalescent COVID-19. T cells, B-cell-depleted T cells, or PBMCs provided the cDNA or gDNA that served as material.

The repertoire was sequenced with immunoSEQ multiplex PCR; TCRdb's copy has only in-frame clones and lacks some. Here the sample spans tens of thousands of clones, roughly 82% being singletons. The CDR3 runs to 15 residues. In germline, CDR1 is ENHRY, CDR2 SYGVKD. After removal of 5 bases from V and 5 bases from J, the junction contained 3 bases not matched to a gene. The TCR sequence derives from a man between 35 and 55 years old with acute or convalescent COVID-19. This chain links TRBV10-3 with TRBJ2-1, with 13 bases identical to TRBD2. Sequences were obtained from peripheral blood. The CDR3 nucleotides are TGTGCCATCAGTACTAGCGGGGGGGAGAACAATGAGCAGTTCTTC. Its translation: CAISTSGGENNEQFF.